The 27 T cell receptor beta chains reported below all come from one sample, sequenced in a study of blood T cell repertoires in COVID-19. This table comes from immunoSEQ multiplex PCR, and its TCRdb copy is limited to in-frame clones, with some not included. The sample includes 210,000 or so clones, around 90% of them seen just once. Sequencing was carried out using peripheral blood. These receptors were collected from a man in his thirties or forties with acute or convalescent COVID-19.

This chain uses TRBV5-1 with TRBJ2-1, with TRBD2 identical over 8 bases. The CDR3 is 16 amino acids. The V segment lost 4 bases and the J segment 5 bases; nucleotides outside the gene matches: 11. Germline CDR1 SGHRS, CDR2 YFSETQ. The CDR3 loop is CASSTDGTRRNNEQFF. CDR3 DNA sequence: TGCGCCAGCAGCACGGACGGGACTAGGAGAAACAATGAGCAGTTCTTC.

V is TRBV5-1 and J is TRBJ1-4; D is unclear. This CDR3 has 17 amino acids. Germline V gene lookup returns CDR1 SGHRS and CDR2 YFSETQ. V lost 0 bases, J lost 0 bases, and 12 bases lay in between. The CDR3 bases are TGCGCCAGCAGCTTGGTGTCAGGCATTTCAACTAATGAAAAACTGTTTTTT. Amino acid sequence: CASSLVSGISTNEKLFF.

The CDR3: CASSLVAQRDIQYF. CDR3 DNA sequence: TGCGCCAGCAGCTTGGTGGCCCAGAGGGACATTCAGTACTTC. The genes are TRBV5-1 and TRBJ2-4; D is perhaps TRBD2 (5 bases). V was trimmed by 0 bases and J by 8 bases, leaving 12 bases between them. Germline values: CDR1 SGHRS, CDR2 YFSETQ. The CDR3 is 14 residues long.

V gene TRBV18 combines with J gene TRBJ1-1, with D possibly matching TRBD1 (6 bases). In germline, CDR1 is KGHSH, CDR2 LQKENI. Trimming removed 0 bases from V and 2 bases from J, with 16 bases in between. There are 17 residues in the CDR3. This CDR3 reads CASSPPGQRALNTEAFF. CDR3 nucleotide sequence: TGTGCCAGCTCACCACCAGGACAGAGGGCTCTTAACACTGAAGCTTTCTTT.

This clone was detected once. The V gene is TRBV28, the J gene TRBJ2-2, with a tentative D call TRBD1 (6 bases). Germline loops: CDR1 MDHEN, CDR2 SYDVKM. V was pared by 5 bases and J by 5 bases, with 15 bases between. The CDR3 is 15 residues long. The CDR3 DNA reads as TGTGCCAGCAGTCTACAGGGAGTGAAAACCGGGGAGCTGTTTTTT. The encoded protein is CASSLQGVKTGELFF. The variable domain in full, completed from reference TRBV28 and TRBJ2-2, reads DVKVTQSSRYLVKRTGEKVFLECVQDMDHENMFWYRQDPGLGLRLIYFSYDVKMKEKGDIPEGYSVSREKKERFSLILESASTNQTSMYLCASSLQGVKTGELFFGEGSRLTVL.

The chain has TRBV30 and TRBJ2-7, with 11 bases identical to TRBD2. Trimming at V came to 2 bases and at J to 3 bases, leaving 6 bases not matched to a gene. Germline V gene sequence: CDR1 GTSNPN, CDR2 SVGIG (reference sequence). The CDR3 runs to 15 residues. CDR3 sequence (DNA): TGTGCCTGGAGTAGGGGACTAGCGGCATACTACGAGCAGTACTTC. Translation: CAWSRGLAAYYEQYF.

The rearrangement uses TRBV11-2 and TRBJ2-5, with TRBD2 matching 7 bases. V shed 1 base, J shed 5 bases, and the junction held 16 bases outside the gene matches. CDR1 is SGHAT, CDR2 FQNNGV, per germline. The length of the CDR3 is 18 residues. The CDR3 DNA follows: TGTGCCAGCAGCTTAGGGCGTATCAGCGGGGCCCTTGGGGAGACCCAGTACTTC. It codes for CASSLGRISGALGETQYF.

The chain is built from TRBV14 and TRBJ2-1; 7 bases align to TRBD2. Germline V lookup: CDR1 SGHDN, CDR2 FVKESK. V gave up 0 bases and J gave up 7 bases; unmatched junction bases: 6. CDR3 length: 15 residues. CDR3 sequence: CASSQDEWGGNEQFF. The DNA of the CDR3 is TGTGCCAGCAGCCAAGATGAGTGGGGAGGGAATGAGCAGTTCTTC.

This chain joins TRBV6-1 and TRBJ1-5, with D perhaps TRBD1 (5 bases). V was cut by 2 bases and J by 0 bases, with 8 bases left in between. Germline CDR1 is MNHNS and CDR2 is SASEGT. The CDR3 totals 15 residues. CDR3 sequence (DNA): TGTGCCAGCAGTGAAAGGACAAATAGCAATCAGCCCCAGCATTTT. It codes for CASSERTNSNQPQHF.

This rearrangement joins TRBV30 to TRBJ2-5; 10 bases line up with TRBD2. This CDR3 region has 16 residues. V shed 4 bases, J shed 5 bases, and the junction held 13 bases outside the gene matches. In germline, CDR1 is GTSNPN, CDR2 SVGIG (reference sequence). For the CDR3, the DNA is TGTGCCTGGACCGCCCGGAAGCGGGGGGGACGGGAGACCCAGTACTTC. This encodes CAWTARKRGGRETQYF.

The J gene is TRBJ1-4, the V gene TRBV7-9, with D tentatively TRBD1 (6 bases). CDR1 and CDR2 from the germline V gene are SEHNR and FQNEAQ (reference sequence). Trimming removed 6 bases from V and 0 bases from J, with 14 bases in between. This CDR3 spans 16 amino acids. CDR3 sequence (DNA): TGTGCCAGCAGTGAGGGGGTGGGCGCAACTAATGAAAAACTGTTTTTT. It codes for CASSEGVGATNEKLFF.

The V gene is TRBV30, the J gene TRBJ1-3; maybe TRBD1 (5 bases). Germline values: CDR1 GTSNPN, CDR2 SVGIG (reference sequence). The CDR3 consists of 15 residues. The V end lost 4 bases, the J end lost 0 bases, and 13 bases lay between the germline ends. The CDR3: CAWTAGPNSGNTIYF. The CDR3 region has the DNA TGTGCCTGGACGGCAGGGCCCAACTCTGGAAACACCATATATTTT.

The chain links TRBV6-5 to TRBJ1-1; the D is unclear. This CDR3 has 13 amino acids. Trimming cost V 6 bases and J 4 bases, with 12 bases left between them. Germline V gene sequence: CDR1 MNHEY, CDR2 SVGAGI. For the CDR3, the DNA is TGTGCCAGCAGCCCCGGGAGGTCCACTGAAGCTTTCTTT. Its protein product is CASSPGRSTEAFF.

The chain combines TRBV29-1 with TRBJ2-2; 9 bases align to TRBD1. In germline, CDR1 is SQVTM, CDR2 ANQGSEA. V gave up 3 bases and J gave up 5 bases; unmatched junction bases: 7. This CDR3 has 15 residues. CDR3 sequence (DNA): TGCAGCGTTGAGAAGGGACAGGGAACTACCGGGGAGCTGTTTTTT. Amino acid sequence: CSVEKGQGTTGELFF.

The chain is built from TRBV6-6 and TRBJ2-6, with 11 positions matching TRBD1. Germline values: CDR1 MNHNY, CDR2 SVGAGI (reference sequence). The CDR3 covers 21 residues. With 6 bases clipped from V and 0 bases from J, the junction kept 16 bases outside the gene matches. The CDR3 sequence: CASSSSRTGGRFGSGANVLTF. The CDR3 DNA sequence: TGTGCCAGCAGCTCAAGCAGGACAGGGGGCAGGTTCGGCTCTGGGGCCAACGTCCTGACTTTC.

This chain uses TRBV21-1 with TRBJ1-5. TRBV21-1 is annotated as a pseudogene. There are 14 residues in the CDR3. This chain's CDR3 is CASQMTGINQPQHF. The CDR3, as DNA: TGTGCCAGTCAGATGACGGGTATTAATCAGCCCCAGCATTTT.

This chain links TRBV11-2 with TRBJ2-7; 10 bases fit TRBD2. J gave up 4 bases and V 4 bases, and 10 bases lay outside the gene matches. CDR3 length: 16 amino acids. Germline CDR1 SGHAT, CDR2 FQNNGV. The CDR3 is CASSSLAGGGFYEQYF. In DNA form, the CDR3 reads TGTGCCAGCAGCTCCTTAGCGGGAGGAGGTTTTTACGAGCAGTACTTC.

The chain is built from TRBV2 and TRBJ2-1, with D possibly matching TRBD2 (6 bases). Germline V gene sequence: CDR1 SNHLY, CDR2 FYNNEI. This CDR3 comprises 13 residues. Between the trimmed V and J ends, which lost 11 bases and 1 base, there was a span of 12 bases. The CDR3 here is CARGRGSYNEQFF. The CDR3, as DNA: TGTGCCCGAGGCCGGGGGTCCTACAATGAGCAGTTCTTC.

This chain joins TRBV11-2 and TRBJ2-6; no clear D. The CDR3 consists of 12 residues. V was cut by 1 base and J by 9 bases, with 4 bases left in between. The germline CDR1 and CDR2 sequences are SGHAT and FQNNGV. The CDR3 DNA reads TGTGCCAGCAGCTTAGGTTACAACGTCCTGACTTTC. Residues: CASSLGYNVLTF. Full variable domain (missing parts from reference TRBV11-2 and TRBJ2-6): EAGVAQSPRYKIIEKRQSVAFWCNPISGHATLYWYQQILGQGPKLLIQFQNNGVVDDSQLPKDRFSAERLKGVDSTLKIQPAKLEDSAVYLCASSLGYNVLTFGAGSRLTVL.

This clone was counted between two and nine times. The gene calls are TRBV7-3 and TRBJ2-6, with unresolved D. Per germline, CDR1 SGHTA and CDR2 FQGTGA. Trimming removed 6 bases at V and 4 bases at J, with 10 bases between. The CDR3 is 14 residues long. CDR3: CASSPTYGANVLTF. CDR3 coding DNA: TGTGCCAGCAGTCCCACCTACGGGGCCAACGTCCTGACTTTC.

This clone was detected once. As DNA, the CDR3 is TGTGCCAGCTCACCACCTCCGGCTAGCGGAACAAATGAGCAGTTCTTC. This gives the protein CASSPPPASGTNEQFF. The chain is built from TRBV18 and TRBJ2-1; 7 positions agree with TRBD2. Unmatched junction bases numbered 9, after V lost 0 bases and J lost 7 bases. Germline-derived CDR1 and CDR2 are KGHSH and LQKENI. The length of the CDR3 is 16 residues.

The chain links TRBV18 to TRBJ1-4; D is unresolved. Germline CDR1 is KGHSH and CDR2 is LQKENI. The CDR3 is made up of 16 amino acids. The V end was cut by 2 bases, the J end by 8 bases, with 18 bases between. DNA of the CDR3: TGTGCCAGCTCACCATCTTTGTCGGAGGGATGGGAAAAACTGTTTTTT. It yields the protein CASSPSLSEGWEKLFF. The full variable domain, its missing parts supplied by reference TRBV18 and TRBJ1-4, is NAGVMQNPRHLVRRRGQEARLRCSPMKGHSHVYWYRQLPEEGLKFMVYLQKENIIDESGMPKERFSAEFPKEGPSILRIQQVVRGDSAAYFCASSPSLSEGWEKLFFGSGTQLSVL.

J is TRBJ1-2 and V is TRBV28; 8 bases line up with TRBD1. The germline gives CDR1 MDHEN, CDR2 SYDVKM. The ends lost 6 bases at V and 4 bases at J; junction bases unmatched: 7. The CDR3 totals 14 residues. CDR3 sequence reads: CASSLGQGSYGYTF. The CDR3 bases are TGTGCCAGCAGCTTAGGACAGGGAAGCTATGGCTACACCTTC.

The chain is built from TRBV2 and TRBJ2-5, with 8 bases lining up with TRBD2. V lost 7 bases to trimming and J lost 2 bases; unmatched junction nucleotides: 6. The CDR3 has 14 residues. Germline V gene sequence: CDR1 SNHLY, CDR2 FYNNEI. This CDR3 reads CASKLAGTQETQYF. Written as DNA, the CDR3 is TGTGCCAGCAAATTAGCGGGGACACAAGAGACCCAGTACTTC.

This chain links TRBV2 with TRBJ2-1; weak D call: TRBD2 (5 bases). The germline V gene has CDR1 SNHLY and CDR2 FYNNEI. CDR3 length: 16 amino acids. V lost 4 bases and J 5 bases, leaving 18 bases between the germline ends. For the CDR3, the DNA is TGTGCCAGCAGTGCTTTCGGGGTAGGCCGAGACAATGAGCAGTTCTTC. Translating it yields CASSAFGVGRDNEQFF.

The genes are TRBV15 and TRBJ2-1, with 7 bases aligning to TRBD2. The ends lost 1 base at V and 0 bases at J; junction bases unmatched: 3. The germline CDR1 and CDR2 sequences are LNHNV and YYDKDF (reference sequence). This CDR3 has 16 residues. The CDR3 sequence: CATSRVGGSSYNEQFF. Here the CDR3 DNA reads TGTGCCACCAGCAGAGTCGGCGGGAGCTCCTACAATGAGCAGTTCTTC.

This clone was counted a few times. V and J are TRBV5-6 and TRBJ2-3; tentative D call: TRBD1 (6 bases). V shed 9 bases and J shed 2 bases, with 10 bases lying between them. This CDR3 is 12 amino acids long. Germline-derived CDR1 and CDR2 are SGHDT and YYEEEE. This CDR3 is CATRGNTDTQYF. CDR3 sequence (DNA): TGTGCCACTAGGGGGAACACAGATACGCAGTATTTT.